A single sample is the source of the 15 T cell receptor beta chains below, sequenced in a study of T cells after yellow fever vaccination. TCRdb re-derived calls from the 5' RACE reads in MiXCR, one entry per CDR3 protein. The repertoire holds hundreds of thousands of distinct CDR3 sequences, with 9% to 15% as singletons. The source material was PBMCs, sampled on the day of the yellow fever booster vaccination. These receptor sequences come from a man aged 30-40 years who received the YFV17D yellow fever vaccine.

Concerning this clonotype itself: This sequence may be a read error, since a much larger clone differs from it by one base. The rearrangement uses TRBV7-2 and TRBJ2-5; D ambiguous. CDR1 is SGHTA, CDR2 FQGNSA, per germline. The CDR3 contains 11 residues. V lost 6 bases and J lost 5, with 7 bases in between. The chain's CDR3 is CASRARETQYF. CDR3 sequence (DNA): TGTGCCAGCAGGGCTCGGGAGACCCAGTACTTC.

This clonotype was observed a few times. This sequence joins TRBV6-2 or TRBV6-3 and TRBJ2-1; 7 nucleotides match TRBD2. This CDR3 region has 12 residues. Germline CDR1 MNHEY, CDR2 SVGEGT. The V gene end was trimmed by 8 bases and the J gene end by 4 bases; junction bases not matched to a gene: 2. The CDR3, as DNA: TGTGCCAGCTGGGGGGGTTACAATGAGCAGTTCTTC. Its translation is CASWGGYNEQFF.

This rearrangement joins TRBV7-2 to TRBJ2-4, with 9 bases aligning to TRBD1. There are 15 residues in the CDR3. Germline values: CDR1 SGHTA, CDR2 FQGNSA. Trimming at V came to 4 bases and at J to 6 bases, leaving 7 bases not matched to a gene. The CDR3 region is CASSSSGTGLNIQYF. The CDR3 coding sequence is TGTGCCAGCAGCTCATCCGGGACAGGGTTAAACATTCAGTACTTC. Variable domain in full (rest from reference TRBV7-2 and TRBJ2-4): GAGVSQSPSNKVTEKGKDVELRCDPISGHTALYWYRQSLGQGLEFLIYFQGNSAPDKSGLPSDRFSAERTGGSVSTLTIQRTQQEDSAVYLCASSSSGTGLNIQYFGAGTRLSVL.

This clonotype appeared a few times. CDR3 region: CASSWPGQGAAGELFF. The CDR3 region has the DNA TGTGCCAGCTCATGGCCGGGACAGGGGGCCGCCGGGGAGCTGTTTTTT. The chain links TRBV18 to TRBJ2-2, with 12 bases lining up with TRBD1. Germline V gene sequence: CDR1 KGHSH, CDR2 LQKENI. CDR3 length: 16 residues. Trimming cost V 5 bases and J 6 bases; bases outside gene matches: 7.

V and J are TRBV6-2 or TRBV6-3 and TRBJ2-5; possible D gene TRBD1, 5 bases. The V gene's germline CDR1 is MNHEY and CDR2 SVGEGT. The CDR3 has 15 amino acids. Trimming stripped 8 bases from V and 2 bases from J, with 18 bases between. CDR3: CASGAALGRQETQYF. The CDR3 DNA reads TGTGCCAGCGGGGCTGCCCTAGGAAGACAAGAGACCCAGTACTTC.

This clonotype has ten or more counts. One end of the junction does not line up with germline, which may come from a read error. This chain links TRBV5-1 with TRBJ2-7, with 8 bases aligning to TRBD2. Germline V gene data show CDR1 as SGHRS and CDR2 as YFSETQ. The CDR3 has 15 amino acids. CDR3 amino acids: CASSLVVAGSYEQYF. The DNA of the CDR3 is TGTGCCAGCAGCTTAGTAGTAGCGGGGTCCTACGAGCAGTACTTC. The variable domain in full, completed from reference TRBV5-1 and TRBJ2-7, reads KAGVTQTPRYLIKTRGQQVTLSCSPISGHRSVSWYQQTPGQGLQFLFEYFSETQRNKGNFPGRFSGRQFSNSRSEMNVSTLELGDSALYLCASSLVVAGSYEQYFGPGTRLTVT.

The chain joins TRBV5-1 to TRBJ1-5, with 8 nucleotides matching TRBD1. The length of the CDR3 is 14 residues. Germline values: CDR1 SGHRS, CDR2 YFSETQ. V lost 0 bases and J lost 5; bases outside the gene matches: 1. The CDR3, as DNA: TGCGCCAGCAGCTTGGCGGGACAGGATCAGCCCCAGCATTTT. This translates into CASSLAGQDQPQHF.

This clonotype turned up a few times. This chain uses TRBV11-2 with TRBJ2-7; 11 positions match TRBD2. Trimming cost V 2 bases and J 4 bases; bases outside gene matches: 4. The CDR3 sequence is 15 residues long. The germline CDR1 and CDR2 sequences are SGHAT and FQNNGV. The CDR3 nucleotides read TGTGCCAGCAGCTTATCTAGCGGGAGGTCTTACGAGCAGTACTTC. Translated: CASSLSSGRSYEQYF.

V is TRBV4-3 and J is TRBJ1-3; D remains unclear. Trimming stripped 0 bases from V and 7 bases from J, with 10 bases between. The CDR3 totals 14 residues. CDR1 is LGHNA and CDR2 is YSLEER in the germline V gene. The CDR3 is CASSQEESGNTIYF. In nucleotides, the CDR3 is TGCGCCAGCAGCCAAGAAGAGTCCGGTAACACCATATATTTT.

The chain has TRBV7-2 and TRBJ1-3; D is undetermined. The CDR3 is 14 amino acids. Trimming removed 5 bases at V and 2 bases at J, with 10 bases between. From germline, CDR1 is SGHTA and CDR2 FQGNSA. The CDR3, as DNA: TGTGCCAGCAGCATTGACATTACTGGAAACACCATATATTTT. Translating gives CASSIDITGNTIYF.

The V and J genes are TRBV5-4 and TRBJ2-3; the D call may be TRBD1 or TRBD2 (5 bases each). From germline, CDR1 is SGHNT and CDR2 YYREEE (reference sequence). V lost 4 bases, J lost 4 bases, and 13 bases lay in between. This CDR3 comprises 14 residues. The CDR3 spells CASSGRDRADTQYF. The CDR3 nucleotides read TGTGCCAGCAGCGGCCGGGACCGGGCAGATACGCAGTATTTT.

This clonotype appeared a few times. The rearrangement uses TRBV27 and TRBJ2-6; D unresolved. Trimming removed 9 bases at V and 1 base at J, with 13 bases between. Germline CDR1 is MNHEY and CDR2 is SMNVEV (reference sequence). The CDR3 length is 15 residues. CDR3 region: CASGPLGSGANVLTF. The CDR3 DNA follows: TGTGCCAGTGGACCCCTCGGTTCTGGGGCCAACGTCCTGACTTTC.

The chain uses TRBV6-5 and TRBJ2-7; 10 positions match TRBD1. The CDR3 runs 19 residues. J gave up 2 bases and V 2 bases, and 15 bases lay outside the gene matches. In germline, CDR1 is MNHEY, CDR2 SVGAGI. DNA of the CDR3: TGTGCCAGCAGTTACGCAGCCTCGTCTGGGACAGGGGAGGCCTACGAGCAGTACTTC. Translating it yields CASSYAASSGTGEAYEQYF.

The chain joins TRBV7-6 to TRBJ2-7, with 7 bases identical to TRBD2. This CDR3 has 12 residues. The germline CDR1 and CDR2 sequences are SGHVS and FNYEAQ. The trim removed 5 bases at V and 11 bases at J, leaving 9 bases unmatched. CDR3 nucleotides: TGTGCCAGCAGCCAAAATGGGGGGGTGAAGTACTTC. It encodes CASSQNGGVKYF. The full variable domain, rest sourced from reference TRBV7-6 and TRBJ2-7, is GAGVSQSPRYKVTKRGQDVALRCDPISGHVSLYWYRQALGQGPEFLTYFNYEAQQDKSGLPNDRFSAERPEGSISTLTIQRTEQRDSAMYRCASSQNGGVKYFGPGTRLTVT.

This chain joins TRBV5-1 and TRBJ2-7, with D unclear. CDR1 and CDR2 from the germline V gene are SGHRS and YFSETQ. CDR3 length: 13 residues. V lost 2 bases and J lost 6, with 12 bases in between. CDR3 DNA: TGCGCCAGCAGCTTAGTTTTTGGGTTCGAGCAGTACTTC. It is translated as CASSLVFGFEQYF.